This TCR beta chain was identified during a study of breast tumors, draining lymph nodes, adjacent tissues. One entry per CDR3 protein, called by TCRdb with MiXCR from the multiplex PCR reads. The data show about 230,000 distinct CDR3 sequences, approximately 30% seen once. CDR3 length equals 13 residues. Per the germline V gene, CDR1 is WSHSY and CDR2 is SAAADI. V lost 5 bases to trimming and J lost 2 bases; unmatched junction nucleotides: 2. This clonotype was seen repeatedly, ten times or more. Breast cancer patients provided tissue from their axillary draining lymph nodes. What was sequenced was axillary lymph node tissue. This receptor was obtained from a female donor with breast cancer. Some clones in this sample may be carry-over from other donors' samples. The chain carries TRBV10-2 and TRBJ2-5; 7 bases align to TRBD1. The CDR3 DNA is TGCGCCAGCAGTTGGGACAGTCAAGAGACCCAGTACTTC. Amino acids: CASSWDSQETQYF.